This passage covers 9 T cell receptor beta chains from one sample sequenced in a study of blood T cell repertoires in COVID-19 (dated by TCRdb to the early 2020s). Receptors were amplified or captured by the immunoSEQ multiplex PCR assay. TCRdb re-hosts the immuneACCESS table, in-frame sequences only. Its copies lack some clones; in the studies checked, an unresolved V gene accounts for under half of them, and the cause for the rest is not known. Present in this sample are 250,000 to 300,000 clones, roughly nine tenths of which were seen just once. The top ten hold 0.95% to 1.5% of the sample. The sequencing sample was made of PBMCs or T cells enriched from blood (not recorded which). The receptors stem from a human donor in a cohort exposed to, infected with or recovered from COVID-19 (not recorded which). The donor label of this sample is uncertain.

V is TRBV18 and J is TRBJ1-2, with 9 bases matching TRBD1. There are 17 residues in the CDR3. Germline trimming cut 4 bases from V and 8 bases from J; bases unmatched to any gene: 17. Germline assignment: CDR1 KGHSH and CDR2 LQKENI. The CDR3 loop reads CASSLSHRGTGLRGYTF. CDR3 sequence (DNA): TGTGCCAGCTCACTTTCGCACCGAGGGACAGGGTTACGGGGCTACACCTTC.

This clone came up once. The V and J genes are TRBV9 and TRBJ2-3; 8 bases fit TRBD2. The V gene end was trimmed by 0 bases and the J gene end by 2 bases; junction bases not matched to a gene: 5. CDR1 and CDR2 (germline): SGDLS, YYNGEE. The CDR3 is 16 amino acids. CDR3 in DNA: TGTGCCAGCAGCGTAGAGGGCGGGGGGCCCACAGATACGCAGTATTTT. It yields the protein CASSVEGGGPTDTQYF.

This CDR3 is CASSNRGLASETQYF. The CDR3 region has the DNA TGCGCCAGCAGCAACCGGGGACTAGCGTCAGAGACCCAGTACTTC. The gene calls are TRBV4-1 and TRBJ2-5, with 10 bases aligning to TRBD2. Trimming removed 5 bases from V and 4 bases from J; junction bases left unmatched: 7. The CDR3 is 15 amino acids. Germline CDR1 and CDR2: MGHRA and YSYEKL.

This rearrangement joins TRBV7-3 to TRBJ2-6; 7 bases match TRBD1. Germline CDR1 is SGHTA and CDR2 is FQGTGA. J lost 1 base, V lost 4 bases, and 1 base had no gene match. CDR3 size: 15 residues. CDR3 bases: TGTGCCAGCAGCTCCAGGGGGTCTGGGGCCAACGTCCTGACTTTC. It translates to CASSSRGSGANVLTF.

The chain links TRBV7-9 to TRBJ2-7; TRBD2 might be the D (5 bases). CDR1 is SEHNR, CDR2 FQNEAQ, per germline (reference sequence). With 5 bases removed from V and 1 base from J, the gap between germline ends came to 12 bases. CDR3 length equals 14 residues. The CDR3 reads CASSTGLVSYEQYF. CDR3 nucleotide sequence: TGTGCCAGCAGCACCGGACTTGTTTCCTACGAGCAGTACTTC.

The chain has TRBV5-1 and TRBJ1-2, with 7 positions matching TRBD1. The germline CDR1 and CDR2 sequences are SGHRS and YFSETQ. This CDR3 is 14 amino acids long. With V trimmed by 2 bases and J by 0 bases, 1 base remained unmatched. CDR3 coding DNA: TGCGCCAGCAGCTTAGGGGGCTCTAACTATGGCTACACCTTC. This sequence encodes CASSLGGSNYGYTF.

This clone appeared once. The chain is built from TRBV30 and TRBJ2-1; no definite D call. Germline values: CDR1 GTSNPN, CDR2 SVGIG (reference sequence). V was cut by 3 bases and J by 10 bases, with 19 bases left in between. The CDR3 has 14 amino acids. This chain's CDR3 is CAWSPDSSPLEQFF. DNA of the CDR3: TGTGCCTGGAGCCCCGACTCCAGCCCCCTGGAGCAGTTCTTC.

The chain carries TRBV3-1 (or the pseudogene TRBV3-2) and TRBJ2-7; TRBD2 agrees at 7 bases. CDR3 length equals 13 residues. The V gene's germline CDR1 is LGHDT and CDR2 YNNKEL (reference sequence). Trimming cost V 3 bases and J 4 bases; bases outside gene matches: 3. CDR3 loop: CASSQQGGYEQYF. CDR3 nucleotide sequence: TGTGCCAGCAGCCAGCAGGGAGGGTACGAGCAGTACTTC.

The chain is built from TRBV7-8 and TRBJ1-4; D gene uncertain. Trimming stripped 3 bases from V and 0 bases from J, with 8 bases between. Germline loops: CDR1 SGHVS, CDR2 FQNEAQ. CDR3 size: 15 residues. The CDR3: CASSFTGTTNEKLFF. The CDR3 coding sequence is TGTGCCAGCAGCTTTACGGGTACAACTAATGAAAAACTGTTTTTT. Full variable domain (rest looked up from reference TRBV7-8 and TRBJ1-4): GAGVSQSPRYKVAKRGQDVALRCDPISGHVSLFWYQQALGQGPEFLTYFQNEAQLDKSGLPSDRFFAERPEGSVSTLKIQRTQQEDSAVYLCASSFTGTTNEKLFFGSGTQLSVL.